This T cell receptor (beta chain) was obtained from a study of CD4+ T cells in melanoma. The table came from immunoSEQ multiplex PCR; TCRdb's copy has only in-frame clones and leaves some out. The table lists about 55,000 clones, approximately 70% of them singletons. Broader study findings: Diverse differentiation states were reported for melanoma neoantigen-specific CD4+ T cells. CD8+ T cell, macrophage and B cell function reportedly correlated with neoantigen-specific CD4+ T cells.

The CDR3 sequence is 14 residues long. In germline, CDR1 is GTSNPN, CDR2 SVGIG (reference sequence). Deletions cut 0 bases from V and 3 bases from J, with 12 bases between. For this clone: Antigen unknown.

Sample: tumor tissue. V gene TRBV30 combines with J gene TRBJ2-7; D not resolved. The sequence came from a human donor with melanoma. DNA for the CDR3: TGTGCCTGGAGTGTAATAGGCGCCGACTACGAGCAGTACTTC. Encoded protein: CAWSVIGADYEQYF.